Each of the 32 T cell receptor beta chains below was sequenced from the same sample in a study of post-analysis software for immune sequencing data. Broader study findings: Controls showed lower frequencies than patients for 5 or 6 TRBV segments, and TRBV5-6, TRBV5-1 and TRBV20-1 were among these.

Unique molecular identifiers tagged the TCR beta cDNA libraries. TCRdb re-derived calls from the PCR reads in MiXCR, one entry per CDR3 protein. Found here are under 900,000 distinct CDR3 sequences, approximately 53% of them singletons; the top ten hold roughly 4.4%. Antigens for these TCRs are unknown. What was sequenced was blood. The receptors originated from a girl between 5 and 17 years old with multiple sclerosis.

This rearrangement joins TRBV7-3 to TRBJ2-1, with 7 positions matching TRBD2. This CDR3 contains 15 residues. Germline CDR1 is SGHTA and CDR2 is FQGTGA. The V segment lost 5 bases and the J segment 7 bases; nucleotides outside the gene matches: 11. Here the CDR3 reads CASSRGGAGRNEQFF. The CDR3 DNA reads TGTGCCAGCAGCCGAGGTGGGGCCGGGAGGAATGAGCAGTTCTTC.

The V call is TRBV6-4, the J call TRBJ2-1, with D possibly TRBD1 on 5 matching bases. The CDR3 is 16 residues long. V lost 0 bases and J lost 6, with 15 bases in between. Germline-derived CDR1 and CDR2 are MRHNA and SNTAGT. Here the CDR3 reads CASSDSIAGRGNEQFF. The CDR3 nucleotides read TGTGCCAGCAGTGACTCGATAGCAGGAAGGGGCAATGAGCAGTTCTTC.

The chain couples TRBV2 to TRBJ2-4, with a possible D match to TRBD2 (5 bases). CDR1 and CDR2 (germline): SNHLY, FYNNEI. This CDR3 is built from 13 residues. The V gene lost 4 bases and the J gene lost 1 base, with 5 bases spanning the gap. The CDR3 sequence is CASSGEAKNIQYF. The CDR3 nucleotides read TGTGCCAGCAGTGGGGAGGCCAAAAACATTCAGTACTTC.

This clonotype was seen only a few times. The genes are TRBV5-6 and TRBJ1-1, with D perhaps TRBD1 (6 bases). Trimming took 4 bases from V and 4 from J, leaving 20 bases between them. From germline, CDR1 is SGHDT and CDR2 YYEEEE. The CDR3 contains 16 residues. CDR3 sequence reads: CASSPYGGSGGTEAFF. In DNA form, the CDR3 reads TGTGCCAGCAGCCCTTACGGGGGCTCGGGGGGCACTGAAGCTTTCTTT.

The V call is TRBV5-1, the J call TRBJ2-7, with a tentative D call TRBD2 (5 bases). This CDR3 spans 12 amino acids. V was pared by 0 bases and J by 8 bases, with 9 bases between. Looked up from germline, CDR1 is SGHRS and CDR2 is YFSETQ. The CDR3 DNA reads as TGCGCCAGCAGCTTGGTAGCCGGGAAGCAGTACTTC. Its translation is CASSLVAGKQYF.

This clonotype was seen only a few times. This chain connects TRBV7-2 to TRBJ2-5, with a possible D match to TRBD1 (6 bases). Gene TRBJ2-7 matches the end of the DNA better, so the J call may be wrong. Germline V CDR1 and CDR2: SGHTA, FQGNSA. CDR3 length: 15 residues. The CDR3 loop is CASSPRTDSTYEQYF. The CDR3, as DNA: TGTGCCAGCAGCCCGCGGACAGACTCAACCTACGAGCAGTACTTC.

This sequence joins TRBV20-1 and TRBJ2-3, with TRBD1 matching over 8 bases. The junction had 14 bases not matched to a gene; V was cut back by 5 bases and J by 4 bases. CDR3 length equals 16 residues. Germline V gives CDR1 DFQATT, CDR2 SNEGSKA (reference sequence). This chain's CDR3 is CSAGPPTGASPDTQYF. The CDR3 nucleotides read TGCAGTGCTGGTCCGCCGACAGGGGCCTCGCCAGATACGCAGTATTTT.

This clonotype was recorded a few times. The gene calls are TRBV6-5 and TRBJ1-6; D not certain. The CDR3 has 14 residues. Germline CDR1 MNHEY, CDR2 SVGAGI. Trimming removed 4 bases from V and 8 bases from J, with 12 bases in between. CDR3 nucleotides: TGTGCCAGCAGTTCCAAAGGACTGCATTCACCCCTCCACTTT. This translates into CASSSKGLHSPLHF.

The chain uses TRBV6-5 and TRBJ2-3, with D maybe TRBD1 (6 bases). Trimming took 10 bases from V and 7 from J, leaving 12 bases between them. This CDR3 spans 11 amino acids. Germline CDR1 reads MNHEY; CDR2 reads SVGAGI. CDR3 DNA: TGTGCCACCCAGAGGGGGAATACGCAGTATTTT. It is translated as CATQRGNTQYF.

This chain uses TRBV12-3 or TRBV12-4 with TRBJ2-3; tentatively, D is TRBD2 (5 bases). The CDR3 totals 12 residues. V was cut by 6 bases and J by 6 bases, with 10 bases left in between. CDR3 residues: CASSSIADTQYF. The CDR3 nucleotides read TGTGCCAGCAGCTCCATAGCGGATACGCAGTATTTT.

The J gene is TRBJ2-1, the V gene TRBV5-1; TRBD2 aligns across 8 bases. This CDR3 contains 18 residues. After removal of 2 bases from V and 5 bases from J, the junction contained 15 bases not matched to a gene. CDR1 SGHRS and CDR2 YFSETQ come from the germline V gene. In DNA, the CDR3 is TGCGCCAGCAGCTTTGACGCCGGGGGGAGCGGGGGAGACAATGAGCAGTTCTTC. This gives the protein CASSFDAGGSGGDNEQFF.

The V gene is TRBV18, the J gene TRBJ2-3, with TRBD1 identical over 8 bases. This CDR3 has 15 amino acids. Looked up from germline, CDR1 is KGHSH and CDR2 is LQKENI. The J segment lost 4 bases and the V segment lost 6 bases, leaving 9 bases of the junction unmatched. In nucleotides, the CDR3 is TGTGCCAGCTCGGGACGGGGGACAGGCGCAGATACGCAGTATTTT. It specifies CASSGRGTGADTQYF. Full variable domain (remainder filled in from reference TRBV18 and TRBJ2-3): NAGVMQNPRHLVRRRGQEARLRCSPMKGHSHVYWYRQLPEEGLKFMVYLQKENIIDESGMPKERFSAEFPKEGPSILRIQQVVRGDSAAYFCASSGRGTGADTQYFGPGTRLTVL.

With regard to this clonotype: Relative to the germline gene, one junction end is altered; a read error may explain this. V gene TRBV5-1 combines with J gene TRBJ2-6; D possibly corresponds to TRBD1 (5 bases). In germline, CDR1 is SGHRS, CDR2 YFSETQ. This CDR3 contains 15 residues. The CDR3 nucleotides read TGCGCCAGCAGCTTGGGTGTTACTGGGGCCAACGTCCGGACTTTC. Translated, it gives CASSLGVTGANVRTF. Full variable domain (outside the CDR3, taken from reference TRBV5-1 and TRBJ2-6): KAGVTQTPRYLIKTRGQQVTLSCSPISGHRSVSWYQQTPGQGLQFLFEYFSETQRNKGNFPGRFSGRQFSNSRSEMNVSTLELGDSALYLCASSLGVTGANVRTFGAGSRLTVL.

The V gene is TRBV29-1, the J gene TRBJ1-1; the match to TRBD1 covers 7 bases. With 7 bases clipped from V and 1 base from J, the junction kept 9 bases outside the gene matches. The length of the CDR3 is 14 residues. Germline-derived CDR1 and CDR2 are SQVTM and ANQGSEA. CDR3 residues: CSAGAGGSNTEAFF. The CDR3, as DNA: TGCAGCGCGGGGGCAGGGGGATCGAACACTGAAGCTTTCTTT.

The chain is built from TRBV5-1 and TRBJ2-1; D is tentatively TRBD1 or TRBD2 (5 bases each). CDR1 SGHRS and CDR2 YFSETQ come from the germline V gene. The CDR3 loop spans 15 amino acids. Trimming left V 0 bases short and J 6 bases short, with 13 bases between. The DNA for the CDR3 is TGCGCCAGCAGCTTGGCCCGGGACGGGCGCAATGAGCAGTTCTTC. Its translation: CASSLARDGRNEQFF. Full variable domain (remainder filled in from reference TRBV5-1 and TRBJ2-1): KAGVTQTPRYLIKTRGQQVTLSCSPISGHRSVSWYQQTPGQGLQFLFEYFSETQRNKGNFPGRFSGRQFSNSRSEMNVSTLELGDSALYLCASSLARDGRNEQFFGPGTRLTVL.

This chain joins TRBV28 and TRBJ2-1; 8 bases match TRBD2. V shed 3 bases and J 3 bases; nucleotides not matched to a gene: 7. The CDR3 covers 16 residues. Germline CDR1 reads MDHEN; CDR2 reads SYDVKM. CDR3 sequence: CASSFRSGIIYNEQFF. The CDR3 DNA sequence: TGTGCCAGCAGTTTCCGTAGCGGGATAATCTACAATGAGCAGTTCTTC.

V usage is TRBV20-1 and J usage is TRBJ1-2; D ambiguous. Germline V gene lookup returns CDR1 DFQATT and CDR2 SNEGSKA (reference sequence). The ends were cut back, 1 base at V and 3 bases at J, with 12 bases in the middle. The CDR3 has 14 residues. The CDR3 bases are TGCAGTGCTAGAGTTCAAGGAACCGACTATGGCTACACCTTC. Its protein product is CSARVQGTDYGYTF.

This chain's CDR3 is CASSQDSEAYQPQHF. The CDR3 nucleotides read TGCGCCAGCAGCCAAGATTCCGAGGCGTATCAGCCCCAGCATTTT. The chain carries TRBV4-1 and TRBJ1-5; D is uncertain. CDR1 and CDR2 from the germline V gene are MGHRA and YSYEKL. Trimming took off 0 bases at V and 5 bases at J, with 11 bases between the two ends. The CDR3 consists of 15 residues.

V usage is TRBV20-1 and J usage is TRBJ2-5, with D tentatively TRBD2 (5 bases). The CDR3 has 12 residues. In germline, CDR1 is DFQATT, CDR2 SNEGSKA (reference sequence). Trimming shortened V by 5 bases and J by 5 bases, and 12 bases separated the two germline ends. The CDR3 DNA is TGCAGTGCTCCAAGCACGGGGGAGACCCAGTACTTC. Translating gives CSAPSTGETQYF.

V gene TRBV3-1 combines with J gene TRBJ2-7, with D unclear. This CDR3 is 14 amino acids long. Germline-derived CDR1 and CDR2 are LGHDT and YNNKEL (reference sequence). Trimming pared 1 base from V and 4 bases from J, leaving 11 bases between. CDR3 loop: CASSQVEQSYEQYF. For the CDR3, the DNA is TGTGCCAGCAGCCAAGTGGAACAGAGTTACGAGCAGTACTTC.

This clonotype has only a few counts. V usage is TRBV29-1 and J usage is TRBJ1-1; perhaps TRBD1 as D (6 bases). The CDR3 extends over 11 amino acids. The germline V gene encodes CDR1 SQVTM and CDR2 ANQGSEA. V lost 4 bases to trimming and J lost 6 bases, with 9 bases between them. CDR3 sequence: CSVGRGAEAFF. CDR3 in DNA: TGCAGCGTTGGAAGGGGGGCTGAAGCTTTCTTT.

V gene TRBV5-1 combines with J gene TRBJ1-2, with TRBD1 as a possible D gene (6 bases). The V gene's germline CDR1 is SGHRS and CDR2 YFSETQ. V lost 3 bases to trimming and J lost 5 bases, with 14 bases between them. This CDR3 is built from 14 residues. In DNA, the CDR3 is TGCGCCAGCAGCTCATTGCAGGGGCGGTATGGCTACACCTTC. Residues: CASSSLQGRYGYTF.

This CDR3 reads CASSWNRGTEAFF. CDR3 nucleotide sequence: TGTGCCAGCAGTTGGAACAGGGGCACTGAAGCTTTCTTT. The chain couples TRBV27 to TRBJ1-1, with 7 bases identical to TRBD1. V was clipped by 4 bases and J by 4 bases; unmatched bases: 3. This CDR3 is 13 amino acids long. From germline, CDR1 is MNHEY and CDR2 SMNVEV (reference sequence).

The J gene is TRBJ2-4, the V gene TRBV12-5; D ambiguous. TRBJ2-7 matches the DNA end more closely, so the J call is doubtful. Germline CDR1 LGHNT, CDR2 FRNRAP. The CDR3 loop spans 12 amino acids. The CDR3 sequence is CASGSNTREQYF. The CDR3 nucleotides read TGTGCTAGTGGTTCAAATACCCGCGAGCAGTACTTC.

The gene calls are TRBV7-9 and TRBJ1-4, with D tentatively TRBD1 (5 bases). Germline V gene sequence: CDR1 SEHNR, CDR2 FQNEAQ (reference sequence). The CDR3 has 14 amino acids. Trimming took off 10 bases at V and 1 base at J, with 13 bases between the two ends. The CDR3 bases are TGTGCCACCACGTGGGGGAAAACTAATGAAAAACTGTTTTTT. Translating it yields CATTWGKTNEKLFF.

The chain is built from TRBV20-1 and TRBJ1-5; D may be TRBD1 (5 bases). Germline CDR1 is DFQATT and CDR2 is SNEGSKA (reference sequence). The CDR3 contains 13 residues. Trimming cost V 3 bases and J 7 bases, with 13 bases left between them. For the CDR3, the DNA is TGCAGTGCTAGGGGTCAGGGAGGACAGCCCCAGCATTTT. It codes for CSARGQGGQPQHF.

This chain connects TRBV7-2 to TRBJ1-4; no reliable D call. The germline V gene has CDR1 SGHTA and CDR2 FQGNSA. The CDR3 is 14 amino acids. Trimming shortened V by 5 bases and J by 7 bases, and 14 bases separated the two germline ends. In nucleotides, the CDR3 is TGTGCCAGCAGCGTAAGTGCGTTCGGTGAAAAACTGTTTTTT. Protein: CASSVSAFGEKLFF.

The chain is built from TRBV6-5 and TRBJ2-3, with a weak D call TRBD2 (7 bases). Germline V lookup: CDR1 MNHEY, CDR2 SVGAGI. This CDR3 has 15 residues. V lost 2 bases and J 2 bases, leaving 11 bases between the germline ends. The chain's CDR3 is CASSYGGASTDTQYF. The CDR3 nucleotides read TGTGCCAGCAGTTACGGGGGGGCCTCCACAGATACGCAGTATTTT.

The V call is TRBV7-3, the J call TRBJ2-2; D call uncertain. The CDR3 covers 12 residues. Germline CDR1 is SGHTA and CDR2 is FQGTGA. Trimming pared 10 bases from V and 3 bases from J, leaving 9 bases between. The CDR3 loop reads CATRQDTGELFF. CDR3 nucleotide sequence: TGTGCCACCAGGCAGGACACCGGGGAGCTGTTTTTT.

As concerns this clonotype: Likely a read error: the CDR3 ends without its conserved phenylalanine or tryptophan. The chain recombines TRBV7-8 with TRBJ1-6; possibly TRBD1 for D (5 bases). The ends were cut back, 5 bases at V and 3 bases at J, with 17 bases in the middle. The CDR3 is 17 amino acids. The germline CDR1 and CDR2 sequences are SGHVS and FQNEAQ. The CDR3 is CASSNSGGSDYNSPLHL. CDR3 nucleotide sequence: TGTGCCAGCAGCAACAGTGGGGGAAGCGACTATAATTCACCCCTCCACTTG.

The rearrangement links TRBV20-1 to TRBJ2-2; 10 positions match TRBD2. The CDR3 sequence is 16 residues long. The ends lost 1 base at V and 1 base at J; junction bases unmatched: 3. Germline V CDR1 and CDR2: DFQATT, SNEGSKA (reference sequence). CDR3 protein: CSARGLAGMNTGELFF. The CDR3, as DNA: TGCAGTGCTAGAGGACTAGCGGGCATGAACACCGGGGAGCTGTTTTTT.

The chain recombines TRBV29-1 with TRBJ1-4; a weak D match, TRBD1 (5 bases). The CDR3 has 14 residues. V lost 5 bases and J 3 bases, leaving 13 bases between the germline ends. From germline, CDR1 is SQVTM and CDR2 ANQGSEA. The CDR3 sequence is CSVRPQGPNEKLFF. As DNA, the CDR3 is TGCAGCGTTCGCCCTCAGGGACCTAATGAAAAACTGTTTTTT.